This paragraph covers one TCR beta chain sequence. Its antigen has not been determined. Per-base quality was not reported, and no clone a single base away is much larger than it. This sample stems from a study of identical twins listed by TCRdb under 2016. Background for the entire study: To test whether fetal clonotypes persist, the study used deep sequencing on TCR alpha and beta repertoires from monozygotic twins, unrelated adults of various ages, and cord blood. To rule out contamination, the twin experiments were replicated at different times with different library preparation protocols. Overall study outcomes, separate from this receptor: Compared with coincidental sharing between unrelated individuals, out-of-frame TCR alpha sequences shared between twins showed an excess of sequences with low generation probability. In monozygotic twins, out-of-frame TCR alpha sharing was systematically underestimated by recombination models, although the models agreed with sharing between unrelated individuals. Invariant T cells such as MAIT and iNKT could partly confound zero-insertion analyses, although diverse VJ usage argued against such confounding for most clonotypes. In beta out-of-frame sequences, excess twin sharing was weaker, because having fewer shared sequences lowered the signal-to-noise ratio. Because the same donors could not be followed over many years, conclusions were based on cross-sectional statistical analysis. Fewer insertions were carried by abundant cord blood beta clonotypes; a weaker similar trend was observed in young adult naive repertoires, while no such trend was observed in memory repertoires.

Only healthy Caucasian donors were included. Three pairs of female monozygotic twins, all aged 18 to 29 years, made up the twin cohort. The RNA used for TCR libraries was isolated from peripheral blood mononuclear cells. The protocol used for the library was 5' RACE. Instrument used: Illumina HiSeq 2000. Template switching introduced a universal primer binding site; the final cDNA contained a unique molecular identifier, enabling accurate counting of TCR cDNA molecules. First-strand cDNA for TCR alpha and beta chains was synthesized from specific primers in the conserved constant-segment region. To control for contamination, each cDNA library was double barcoded with a SMART-Mk sample barcode plus Illumina barcodes. Two successive PCR steps introduced TruSeq adapter sequences along with Illumina sample barcodes. Sequencing of the TCR alpha and beta cDNA libraries was done on the Illumina HiSeq platform using custom primers. The source study handled its data this way. Unique molecular identifiers were extracted from raw reads with MiGEC, and CDR3 positions were determined with MiXCR. For each individual, recombination models were inferred using an EM algorithm with the repgenHMM and IGoR tools. The tcR package in R was used for shared clonotype analysis, with sharing normalized by the product of cloneset sizes. To study raw recombination without the effects of thymic and clonal selection, out-of-frame nonproductive sequences were analyzed. TCRdb itself trimmed the public reads at Q25 with fastp, ran MiXCR and retained productive beta chains. A single entry per CDR3 protein holds the most common genes and DNA from its merged rows. For this entry, the V and J calls and clone size follow TCRdb and not the study's own pipeline. Within this sample are about 660,000 distinct CDR3 sequences, with less than 10% of them counted one time only. Jointly, the top ten make up around 0.98% of the sample.

The CDR3 starts with the cysteine, ends with the phenylalanine, and has 16 residues. The read is trimmed to its CDR3 DNA, 48 bases read in frame from base 1. Sequences SGDLS (CDR1) and YYNGEE (CDR2) are obtained from the germline V gene. Between the V and J ends, shortened by 0 bases and 4 bases respectively, the junction contains 15 bases. Separately, the same data were catalogued under a study of yellow fever vaccine responses in identical twins. According to the second study: The authors reported that the T cell response to vaccination in identical twins appeared partly convergent and partly personalized. In identical twins, the study followed T cell clones that responded to the vaccine with precision.

This TCR was recovered from a woman in her late teens or twenties in good health. The sample consisted of PBMCs. This sequence uses TRBV9 and TRBJ2-3; confidence is insufficient to name the D gene. The CDR3 has the sequence CASSVGGTKPADTQYF. The DNA sequence reads TGTGCCAGCAGCGTAGGGGGAACCAAACCTGCAGATACGCAGTATTTT.